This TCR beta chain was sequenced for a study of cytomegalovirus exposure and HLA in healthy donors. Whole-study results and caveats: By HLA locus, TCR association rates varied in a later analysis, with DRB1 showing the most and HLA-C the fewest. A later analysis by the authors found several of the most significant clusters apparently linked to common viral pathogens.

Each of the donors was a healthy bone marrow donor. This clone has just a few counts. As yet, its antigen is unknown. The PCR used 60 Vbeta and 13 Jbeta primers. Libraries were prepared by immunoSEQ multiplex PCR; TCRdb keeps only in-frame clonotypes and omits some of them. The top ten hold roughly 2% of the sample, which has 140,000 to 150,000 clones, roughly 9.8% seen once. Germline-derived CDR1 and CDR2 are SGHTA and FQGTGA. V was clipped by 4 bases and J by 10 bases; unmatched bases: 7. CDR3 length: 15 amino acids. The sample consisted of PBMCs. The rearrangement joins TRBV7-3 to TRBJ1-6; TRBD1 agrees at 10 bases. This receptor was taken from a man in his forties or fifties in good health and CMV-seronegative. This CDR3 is CASSSGQGTVSPLHF. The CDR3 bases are TGTGCCAGCAGCTCGGGACAGGGGACGGTCTCACCCCTCCACTTT.